The next 22 T cell receptor beta chains were all read from a single sample in a study of shared clonotypes between healthy human individuals (TCRdb year 2020). Receptor amplification or capture employed the immunoSEQ multiplex PCR assay. TCRdb carries this immuneACCESS record with in-frame sequences only. Its versions omit some clonotypes, under half of them owing to an unresolved V gene in the studies checked, with the rest unexplained. The sample table records about 510,000 clones; about 80% of these occur just once. About 12% of the sample goes to the ten largest clones. Sequenced material: PBMCs. The receptors were sampled from a woman between 40 and 55 years old in good health. Some clones in this sample may be carry-over from other donors' samples.

With respect to this clone: Other DNA sequences within the sample encode an identical CDR3. The V call is TRBV9, the J call TRBJ1-3; 7 nucleotides match TRBD1. Per germline, CDR1 SGDLS and CDR2 YYNGEE. V was clipped by 0 bases and J by 3 bases; unmatched bases: 9. CDR3 length: 17 residues. DNA of the CDR3: TGTGCCAGCAGCGTAGCCTCAGGGGGGGCAGGTGGAAACACCATATATTTT. This translates into CASSVASGGAGGNTIYF.

In regard to this clone: Within the sample, other DNA sequences also encode this same CDR3. The chain recombines TRBV7-9 with TRBJ2-3; a possible D gene is TRBD2 (7 bases). CDR1 and CDR2 from the germline V gene are SEHNR and FQNEAQ (reference sequence). V was pared by 5 bases and J by 5 bases, with 20 bases between. This CDR3 region has 16 residues. DNA for the CDR3: TGTGCCAGCAGCCCCTTGGGGGGGCTAGCCCAAGATACGCAGTATTTT. It yields the protein CASSPLGGLAQDTQYF.

This clone was seen only once. V gene TRBV9 combines with J gene TRBJ2-5; 8 positions agree with TRBD1. The CDR3 runs to 14 residues. V gave up 3 bases and J gave up 5 bases; unmatched junction bases: 6. The germline gives CDR1 SGDLS, CDR2 YYNGEE. The CDR3 sequence: CASSARTGKETQYF. In DNA, the CDR3 is TGTGCCAGCAGCGCTAGGACAGGGAAGGAGACCCAGTACTTC.

J is TRBJ1-5 and V is TRBV2, with 7 bases aligning to TRBD1. The trim removed 1 base at V and 6 bases at J, leaving 9 bases unmatched. From germline, CDR1 is SNHLY and CDR2 FYNNEI. The CDR3 spans 16 residues. DNA of the CDR3: TGTGCCAGCAGTGAAGAACAGGGGCATGGAGGTCAGCCCCAGCATTTT. It translates to CASSEEQGHGGQPQHF.

The chain recombines TRBV15 with TRBJ1-5; D call uncertain. The germline V gene has CDR1 LNHNV and CDR2 YYDKDF (reference sequence). Between the trimmed V and J ends, which lost 5 bases and 8 bases, there was a span of 16 bases. This CDR3 contains 14 residues. CDR3 protein: CATSQSWVEEPQHF. The CDR3 bases are TGTGCCACCAGCCAGAGTTGGGTAGAAGAGCCCCAGCATTTT.

The chain combines TRBV7-2 with TRBJ2-1; a possible D gene is TRBD2 (5 bases). CDR3 size: 15 residues. Per the germline V gene, CDR1 is SGHTA and CDR2 is FQGNSA. The germline V and J ends were trimmed by 1 base and 5 bases, with 12 bases remaining between them. This CDR3 reads CASSLGELVHNEQFF. The CDR3 region has the DNA TGTGCCAGCAGCTTAGGGGAGTTGGTCCACAATGAGCAGTTCTTC.

The chain carries TRBV5-1 and TRBJ2-5; the match to TRBD2 covers 7 bases. The junction had 10 bases not matched to a gene; V was cut back by 1 base and J by 1 base. From germline, CDR1 is SGHRS and CDR2 YFSETQ. The CDR3 runs 17 residues. CDR3 DNA sequence: TGCGCCAGCAGCTTGACCGGGACTATGACCCCCCAAGAGACCCAGTACTTC. Its translation is CASSLTGTMTPQETQYF.

Worth noting for this clone: This sample also contains other DNA sequences that code for the same CDR3. This CDR3 is CSASRNTEAFF. The CDR3, as DNA: TGCAGTGCTAGCAGGAACACTGAAGCTTTCTTT. V gene TRBV20-1 combines with J gene TRBJ1-1; D is ambiguous. Germline lookup yields CDR1 DFQATT and CDR2 SNEGSKA (reference sequence). This CDR3 is built from 11 residues. V was shortened by 3 bases and J by 1 base, with 3 bases between the two germline ends.

The chain couples TRBV11-2 to TRBJ2-1, with TRBD1 matching over 8 bases. With V trimmed by 0 bases and J by 8 bases, 9 bases remained unmatched. Per germline, CDR1 SGHAT and CDR2 FQNNGV. The CDR3 covers 16 residues. In DNA, the CDR3 is TGTGCCAGCAGCTTAGACTCGACAGGGGCTGGCGATGAGCAGTTCTTC. Its translation: CASSLDSTGAGDEQFF.

About this clone itself: One junction end disagrees with the germline gene, perhaps due to a read error. This sample also contains other DNA sequences that code for the same CDR3. V gene TRBV29-1 combines with J gene TRBJ1-2; D perhaps matches TRBD1 (6 bases). The CDR3 length is 15 residues. CDR1 and CDR2 from the germline V gene are SQVTM and ANQGSEA. The CDR3 sequence: CSVPHFGGAFDGYTF. The CDR3 bases are TGCAGCGTTCCCCACTTCGGGGGCGCGTTCGATGGTTACACCTTC. Supplemented by reference TRBV29-1 and TRBJ1-2, the full variable domain reads SAVISQKPSRDICQRGTSLTIQCQVDSQVTMMFWYRQQPGQSLTLIATANQGSEATYESGFVIDKFPISRPNLTFSTLTVSNMSPEDSSIYLCSVPHFGGAFDGYTFGSGTRLTVV.

This chain connects TRBV28 to TRBJ2-7; 7 bases are shared with TRBD1. The CDR3 runs to 15 residues. Germline loops: CDR1 MDHEN, CDR2 SYDVKM. The ends lost 4 bases at V and 3 bases at J; junction bases unmatched: 9. The CDR3 DNA sequence: TGTGCCAGCAGTTCCAGACAAAGGGGGCTCTACGAGCAGTACTTC. It yields the protein CASSSRQRGLYEQYF. Based on the CDR3 plus reference TRBV28 and TRBJ2-7, the full variable domain is DVKVTQSSRYLVKRTGEKVFLECVQDMDHENMFWYRQDPGLGLRLIYFSYDVKMKEKGDIPEGYSVSREKKERFSLILESASTNQTSMYLCASSSRQRGLYEQYFGPGTRLTVT.

The CDR3 bases are TGTGCCAGCAGTTTACCCACAGGGGTCTATGGCTACACCTTC. Amino acids: CASSLPTGVYGYTF. The chain has TRBV28 and TRBJ1-2; the match to TRBD1 covers 7 bases. Germline CDR1 is MDHEN and CDR2 is SYDVKM. The CDR3 has 14 amino acids. With V trimmed by 2 bases and J by 4 bases, 4 bases remained unmatched.

V is TRBV4-2 and J is TRBJ2-2; 9 bases are a match to TRBD1. The V gene end was trimmed by 4 bases and the J gene end by 7 bases; junction bases not matched to a gene: 7. The CDR3 is made up of 15 amino acids. Germline loops: CDR1 LGHNA, CDR2 YNFKEQ. The CDR3 here is CASSLSQGAHGELFF. The CDR3, as DNA: TGTGCCAGCAGCCTCTCACAGGGGGCGCACGGGGAGCTGTTTTTT.

This clone showed up just a few times. J is TRBJ2-2 and V is TRBV6-7; 8 bases fit TRBD2. TRBV6-7 is an ORF, with its function uncertain. With V trimmed by 7 bases and J by 4 bases, 8 bases remained unmatched. The length of the CDR3 is 15 residues. CDR3 in amino acids: CASTASGSGTGELFF. DNA for the CDR3: TGTGCCAGCACCGCCAGCGGGAGTGGCACCGGGGAGCTGTTTTTT.

The chain has TRBV9 and TRBJ2-3; 12 bases are shared with TRBD2. This CDR3 comprises 17 residues. V lost 3 bases, J lost 4 bases, and 9 bases stayed unmatched. CDR1 and CDR2 (germline): SGDLS, YYNGEE. Here the CDR3 reads CASSAHRLAGDPDTQYF. The CDR3 region has the DNA TGTGCCAGCAGCGCCCATCGACTAGCGGGAGACCCAGATACGCAGTATTTT.

This clone occurred a few times. The chain couples TRBV2 to TRBJ1-5, with unresolved D. This CDR3 spans 12 amino acids. Germline assignment: CDR1 SNHLY and CDR2 FYNNEI. V was pared by 5 bases and J by 2 bases, with 4 bases between. Here the CDR3 reads CASSPGNQPQHF. DNA of the CDR3: TGTGCCAGCAGTCCTGGCAATCAGCCCCAGCATTTT. Looking up the rest from reference TRBV2 and TRBJ1-5 gives the full variable domain: EPEVTQTPSHQVTQMGQEVILRCVPISNHLYFYWYRQILGQKVEFLVSFYNNEISEKSEIFDDQFSVERPDGSNFTLKIRSTKLEDSAMYFCASSPGNQPQHFGDGTRLSIL.

CDR3 in amino acids: CASSTGTANEKLFF. For the CDR3, the DNA is TGCGCCAGCAGCACCGGGACTGCGAATGAAAAACTGTTTTTT. V gene TRBV5-1 combines with J gene TRBJ1-4; D possibly corresponds to TRBD1 (5 bases). Germline V CDR1 and CDR2: SGHRS, YFSETQ. The CDR3 runs 14 residues. Trimming shortened V by 4 bases and J by 5 bases, and 12 bases separated the two germline ends. The full variable domain, its missing parts supplied by reference TRBV5-1 and TRBJ1-4, is KAGVTQTPRYLIKTRGQQVTLSCSPISGHRSVSWYQQTPGQGLQFLFEYFSETQRNKGNFPGRFSGRQFSNSRSEMNVSTLELGDSALYLCASSTGTANEKLFFGSGTQLSVL.

V is TRBV28 and J is TRBJ1-3; weak D call: TRBD1 (5 bases). With 5 bases removed from V and 0 bases from J, the gap between germline ends came to 14 bases. Germline values: CDR1 MDHEN, CDR2 SYDVKM. The CDR3 is made up of 16 amino acids. As DNA, the CDR3 is TGTGCCAGCAGTCCCCCGGGGCCGAGCTCTGGAAACACCATATATTTT. Translation: CASSPPGPSSGNTIYF.

This chain joins TRBV5-4 and TRBJ2-6; 8 bases are shared with TRBD1. The J segment lost 3 bases and the V segment lost 2 bases, leaving 7 bases of the junction unmatched. The CDR3 spans 17 residues. Germline V gives CDR1 SGHNT, CDR2 YYREEE (reference sequence). The CDR3 here is CASSLETGGGGANVLTF. The CDR3 nucleotides are TGTGCCAGCAGCTTAGAAACAGGGGGTGGTGGGGCCAACGTCCTGACTTTC.

The chain couples TRBV11-3 to TRBJ2-1, with TRBD2 matching 9 bases. With V trimmed by 5 bases and J by 6 bases, 11 bases remained unmatched. Germline-derived CDR1 and CDR2 are SGHNT and YENEEA. The CDR3 is 16 residues long. In DNA, the CDR3 is TGTGCCAGCAGCGGGACTAGCCACGGAAAAGGCAATGAGCAGTTCTTC. Translation: CASSGTSHGKGNEQFF.

The V and J genes are TRBV6-1 and TRBJ2-7; maybe TRBD1 (6 bases). CDR1 and CDR2 from the germline V gene are MNHNS and SASEGT. The CDR3 consists of 13 residues. The ends were cut back, 8 bases at V and 3 bases at J, with 14 bases in the middle. This CDR3 is CASFQGIFYEQYF. In DNA form, the CDR3 reads TGTGCCAGCTTTCAGGGGATATTCTACGAGCAGTACTTC.

The CDR3 reads CASRPLAGVMDEQFF. DNA for the CDR3: TGTGCCAGCAGGCCTCTAGCGGGAGTTATGGATGAGCAGTTCTTC. The chain couples TRBV2 to TRBJ2-1; 10 bases align to TRBD2. The CDR3 runs 15 residues. The V segment lost 6 bases and the J segment 8 bases; nucleotides outside the gene matches: 10. CDR1 SNHLY and CDR2 FYNNEI come from the germline V gene.